This TCR beta chain stems from a study of cytomegalovirus exposure and HLA in healthy donors. Study-wide results and limits: Researchers catalogued approximately 160 TCR beta chains as cytomegalovirus-associated.

This clone was counted a few times. The target antigen is unknown. The PCR ran on 60 Vbeta and 13 Jbeta primers. TCRdb's table, derived via immunoSEQ multiplex PCR, lists solely in-frame clones and lacks some. Of 90,000 to 120,000 clones in the sample, almost 80% were seen once. Germline V gives CDR1 MNHEY, CDR2 SVGAGI. V lost 5 bases and J 7 bases, leaving 12 bases between the germline ends. The CDR3 has 14 amino acids. Input material: PBMCs. V gene TRBV6-5 combines with J gene TRBJ1-6; perhaps TRBD1 as D (6 bases). The origin of this receptor is a man aged 55-75 years in good health and CMV-seropositive. The CDR3 bases are TGTGCCAGCAGTGAGCGGGACACGAATTCACCCCTCCACTTT. Residues: CASSERDTNSPLHF.